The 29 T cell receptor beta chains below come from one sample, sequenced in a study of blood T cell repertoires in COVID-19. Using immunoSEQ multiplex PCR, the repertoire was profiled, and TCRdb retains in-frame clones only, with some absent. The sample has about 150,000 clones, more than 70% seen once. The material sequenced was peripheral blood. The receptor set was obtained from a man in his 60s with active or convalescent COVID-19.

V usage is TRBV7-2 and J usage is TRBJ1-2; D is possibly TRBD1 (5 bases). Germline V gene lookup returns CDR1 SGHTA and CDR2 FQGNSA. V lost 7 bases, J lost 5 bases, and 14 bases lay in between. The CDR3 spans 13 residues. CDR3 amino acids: CASTENRGYGYTF. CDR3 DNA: TGTGCCAGCACCGAGAATAGGGGTTATGGCTACACCTTC. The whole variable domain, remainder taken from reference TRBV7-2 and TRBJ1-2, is GAGVSQSPSNKVTEKGKDVELRCDPISGHTALYWYRQSLGQGLEFLIYFQGNSAPDKSGLPSDRFSAERTGGSVSTLTIQRTQQEDSAVYLCASTENRGYGYTFGSGTRLTVV.

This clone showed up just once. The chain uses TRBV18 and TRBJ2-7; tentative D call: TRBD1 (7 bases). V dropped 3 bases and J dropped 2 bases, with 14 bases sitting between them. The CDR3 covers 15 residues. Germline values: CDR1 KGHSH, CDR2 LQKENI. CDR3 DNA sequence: TGTGCCAGCTCACCCCAGGGGGGCCGGACCTACGAGCAGTACTTC. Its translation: CASSPQGGRTYEQYF.

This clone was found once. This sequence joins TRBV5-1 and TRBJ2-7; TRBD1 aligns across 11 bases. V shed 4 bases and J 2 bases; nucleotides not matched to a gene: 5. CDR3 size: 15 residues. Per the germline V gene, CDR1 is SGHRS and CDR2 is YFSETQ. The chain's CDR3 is CASSPGTGGAYEQYF. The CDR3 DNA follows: TGCGCCAGCAGCCCCGGGACAGGGGGAGCCTACGAGCAGTACTTC.

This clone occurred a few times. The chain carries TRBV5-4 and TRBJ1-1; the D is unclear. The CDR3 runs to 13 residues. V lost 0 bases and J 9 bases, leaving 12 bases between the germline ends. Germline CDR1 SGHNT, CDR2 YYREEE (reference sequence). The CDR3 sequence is CASSLASGAQAFF. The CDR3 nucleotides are TGTGCCAGCAGCTTGGCCTCCGGAGCACAAGCTTTCTTT. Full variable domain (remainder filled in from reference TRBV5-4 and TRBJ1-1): ETGVTQSPTHLIKTRGQQVTLRCSSQSGHNTVSWYQQALGQGPQFIFQYYREEENGRGNFPPRFSGLQFPNYSSELNVNALELDDSALYLCASSLASGAQAFFGQGTRLTVV.

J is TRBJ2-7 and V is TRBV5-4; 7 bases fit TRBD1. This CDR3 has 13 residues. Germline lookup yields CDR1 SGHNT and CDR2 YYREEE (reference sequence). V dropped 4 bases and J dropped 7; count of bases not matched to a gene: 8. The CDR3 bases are TGTGCCAGCAGCCCGACAGGGACGCGGGAGCAGTACTTC. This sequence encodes CASSPTGTREQYF.

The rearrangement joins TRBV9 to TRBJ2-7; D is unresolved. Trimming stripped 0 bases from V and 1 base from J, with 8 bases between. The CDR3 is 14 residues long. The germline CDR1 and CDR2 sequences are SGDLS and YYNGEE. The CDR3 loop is CASSVGGSSYEQYF. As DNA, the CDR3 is TGTGCCAGCAGCGTAGGAGGCAGTTCCTACGAGCAGTACTTC.

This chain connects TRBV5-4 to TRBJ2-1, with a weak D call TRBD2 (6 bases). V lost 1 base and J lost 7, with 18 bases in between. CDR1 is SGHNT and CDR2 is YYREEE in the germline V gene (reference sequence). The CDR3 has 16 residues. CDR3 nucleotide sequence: TGTGCCAGCAGCTTGTACGTGTCGGGAGACGCGAATGAGCAGTTCTTC. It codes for CASSLYVSGDANEQFF.

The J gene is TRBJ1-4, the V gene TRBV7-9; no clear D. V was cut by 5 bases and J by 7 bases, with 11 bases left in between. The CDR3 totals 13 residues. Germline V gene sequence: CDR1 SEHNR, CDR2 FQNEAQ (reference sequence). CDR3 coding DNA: TGTGCCAGCAGCCGCGGGCGGGGTGAAAAACTGTTTTTT. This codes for CASSRGRGEKLFF.

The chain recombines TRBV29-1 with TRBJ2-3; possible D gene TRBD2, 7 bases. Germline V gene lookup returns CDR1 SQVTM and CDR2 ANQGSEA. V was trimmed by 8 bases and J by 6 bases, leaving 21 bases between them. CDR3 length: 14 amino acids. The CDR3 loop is CSTRRGASQDTQYF. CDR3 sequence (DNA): TGCAGCACCCGTCGGGGGGCTTCCCAGGATACGCAGTATTTT.

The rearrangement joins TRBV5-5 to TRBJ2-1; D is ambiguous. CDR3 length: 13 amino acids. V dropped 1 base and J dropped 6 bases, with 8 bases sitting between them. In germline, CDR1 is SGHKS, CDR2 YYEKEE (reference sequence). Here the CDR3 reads CASSLSVVNEQFF. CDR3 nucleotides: TGTGCCAGCAGCTTGTCGGTGGTCAATGAGCAGTTCTTC.

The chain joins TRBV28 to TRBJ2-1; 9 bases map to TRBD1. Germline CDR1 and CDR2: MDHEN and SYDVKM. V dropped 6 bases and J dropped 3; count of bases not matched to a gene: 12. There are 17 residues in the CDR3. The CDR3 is CASRATGTGQNYNEQFF. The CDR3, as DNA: TGTGCCAGCAGAGCGACCGGGACAGGGCAAAACTACAATGAGCAGTTCTTC.

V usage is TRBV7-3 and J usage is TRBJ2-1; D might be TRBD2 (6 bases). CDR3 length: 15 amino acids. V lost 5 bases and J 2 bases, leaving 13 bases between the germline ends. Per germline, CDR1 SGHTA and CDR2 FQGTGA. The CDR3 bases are TGTGCCAGCAGCCCCCTGGGGAGGCCCTACAATGAGCAGTTCTTC. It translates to CASSPLGRPYNEQFF.

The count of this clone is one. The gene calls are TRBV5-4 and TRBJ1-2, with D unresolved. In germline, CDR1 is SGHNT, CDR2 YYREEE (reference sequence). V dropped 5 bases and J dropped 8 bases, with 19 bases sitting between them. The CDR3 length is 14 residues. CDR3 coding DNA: TGTGCCAGCAGAGACCAAGGTAGACTCTGGGGCTACACCTTC. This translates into CASRDQGRLWGYTF.

The CDR3 is CASSPGQGYSGYTF. As DNA, the CDR3 is TGTGCCAGCTCACCGGGACAGGGGTACTCTGGCTACACCTTC. The rearrangement links TRBV18 to TRBJ1-2; 10 bases fit TRBD1. J gave up 7 bases and V 3 bases, and 5 bases lay outside the gene matches. CDR1 and CDR2 from the germline V gene are KGHSH and LQKENI. The CDR3 covers 14 residues.

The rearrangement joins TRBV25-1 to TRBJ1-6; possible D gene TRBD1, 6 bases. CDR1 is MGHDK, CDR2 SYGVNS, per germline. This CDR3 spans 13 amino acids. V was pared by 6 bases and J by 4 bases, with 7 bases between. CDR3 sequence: CASRGQYNSPLHF. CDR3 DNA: TGTGCCAGCAGAGGACAGTATAATTCACCCCTCCACTTT. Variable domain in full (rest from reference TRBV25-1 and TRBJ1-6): EADIYQTPRYLVIGTGKKITLECSQTMGHDKMYWYQQDPGMELHLIHYSYGVNSTEKGDLSSESTVSRIRTEHFPLTLESARPSHTSQYLCASRGQYNSPLHFGNGTRLTVT.

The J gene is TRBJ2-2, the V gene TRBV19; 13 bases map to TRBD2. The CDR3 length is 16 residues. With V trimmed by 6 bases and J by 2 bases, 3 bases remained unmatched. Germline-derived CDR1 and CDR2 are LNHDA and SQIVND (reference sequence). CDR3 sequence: CASRRTSGGNTGELFF. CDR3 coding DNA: TGTGCCAGTAGACGGACTAGCGGGGGAAACACCGGGGAGCTGTTTTTT. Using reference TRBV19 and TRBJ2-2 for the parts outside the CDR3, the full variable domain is DGGITQSPKYLFRKEGQNVTLSCEQNLNHDAMYWYRQDPGQGLRLIYYSQIVNDFQKGDIAEGYSVSREKKESFPLTVTSAQKNPTAFYLCASRRTSGGNTGELFFGEGSRLTVL.

This CDR3 reads CASSPWGDTGELFF. The CDR3 DNA sequence: TGTGCCAGCAGCCCCTGGGGGGACACCGGGGAGCTGTTTTTT. J is TRBJ2-2 and V is TRBV28; TRBD2 might be the D (6 bases). Germline CDR1 is MDHEN and CDR2 is SYDVKM. V was shortened by 6 bases and J by 3 bases, with 11 bases between the two germline ends. CDR3 length equals 14 residues. The whole variable domain, remainder taken from reference TRBV28 and TRBJ2-2, is DVKVTQSSRYLVKRTGEKVFLECVQDMDHENMFWYRQDPGLGLRLIYFSYDVKMKEKGDIPEGYSVSREKKERFSLILESASTNQTSMYLCASSPWGDTGELFFGEGSRLTVL.

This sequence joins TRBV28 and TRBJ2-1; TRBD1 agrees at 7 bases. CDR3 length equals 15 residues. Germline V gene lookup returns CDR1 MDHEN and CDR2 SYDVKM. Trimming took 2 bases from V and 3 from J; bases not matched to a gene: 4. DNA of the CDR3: TGTGCCAGCAGTTTACCTACAGGGGTCTACAATGAGCAGTTCTTC. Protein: CASSLPTGVYNEQFF.

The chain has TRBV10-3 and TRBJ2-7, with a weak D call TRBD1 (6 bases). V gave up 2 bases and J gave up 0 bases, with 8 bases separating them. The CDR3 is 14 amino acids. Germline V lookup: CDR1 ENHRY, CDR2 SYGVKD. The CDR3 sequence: CAISERDNSYEQYF. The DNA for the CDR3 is TGTGCCATCAGTGAGAGGGACAACTCCTACGAGCAGTACTTC.

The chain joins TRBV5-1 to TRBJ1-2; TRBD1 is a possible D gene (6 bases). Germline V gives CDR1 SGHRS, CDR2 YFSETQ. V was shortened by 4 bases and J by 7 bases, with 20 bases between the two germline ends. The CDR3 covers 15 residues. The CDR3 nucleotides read TGCGCCAGCAGCCCCCTTCGGGGGGGGCGGGGTGGCTACACCTTC. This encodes CASSPLRGGRGGYTF.

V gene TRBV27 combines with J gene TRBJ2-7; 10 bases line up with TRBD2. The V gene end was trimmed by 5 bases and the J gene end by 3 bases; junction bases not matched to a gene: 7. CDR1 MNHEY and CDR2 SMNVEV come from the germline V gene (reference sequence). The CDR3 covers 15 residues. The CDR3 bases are TGTGCCAGCAGTAGGGGGCTAGCGGGAGACTACGAGCAGTACTTC. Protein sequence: CASSRGLAGDYEQYF.

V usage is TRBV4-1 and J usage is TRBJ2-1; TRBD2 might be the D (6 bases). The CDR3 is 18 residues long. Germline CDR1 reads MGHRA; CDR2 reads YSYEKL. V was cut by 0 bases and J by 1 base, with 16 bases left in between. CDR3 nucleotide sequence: TGCGCCAGCAGCCAAGAAACAGTGGGAGGTATTTCCTACAATGAGCAGTTCTTC. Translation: CASSQETVGGISYNEQFF.

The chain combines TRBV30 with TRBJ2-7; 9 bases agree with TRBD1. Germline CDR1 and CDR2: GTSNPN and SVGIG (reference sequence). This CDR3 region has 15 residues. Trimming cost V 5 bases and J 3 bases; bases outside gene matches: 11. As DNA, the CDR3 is TGTGCCTGGGGAACCCAGGACAGGGGAAACTACGAGCAGTACTTC. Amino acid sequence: CAWGTQDRGNYEQYF.

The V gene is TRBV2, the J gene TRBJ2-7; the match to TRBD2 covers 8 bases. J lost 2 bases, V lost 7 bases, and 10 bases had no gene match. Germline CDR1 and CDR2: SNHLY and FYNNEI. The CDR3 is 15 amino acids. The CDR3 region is CASTSEGGGTYEQYF. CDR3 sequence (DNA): TGTGCCAGCACCTCGGAGGGCGGGGGGACCTACGAGCAGTACTTC.

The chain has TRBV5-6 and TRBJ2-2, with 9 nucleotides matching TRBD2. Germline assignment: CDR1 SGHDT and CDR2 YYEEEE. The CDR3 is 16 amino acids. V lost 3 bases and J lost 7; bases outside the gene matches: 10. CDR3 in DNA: TGTGCCAGCAGCTCCCAAACGGGACTAGCTGTCGGGGAGCTGTTTTTT. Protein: CASSSQTGLAVGELFF.

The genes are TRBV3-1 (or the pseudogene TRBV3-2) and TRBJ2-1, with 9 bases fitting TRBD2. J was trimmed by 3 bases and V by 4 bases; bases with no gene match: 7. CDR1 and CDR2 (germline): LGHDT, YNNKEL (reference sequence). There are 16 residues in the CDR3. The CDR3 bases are TGTGCCAGCAGCCTCCCTAGCGGGGCCGACTACAATGAGCAGTTCTTC. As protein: CASSLPSGADYNEQFF.

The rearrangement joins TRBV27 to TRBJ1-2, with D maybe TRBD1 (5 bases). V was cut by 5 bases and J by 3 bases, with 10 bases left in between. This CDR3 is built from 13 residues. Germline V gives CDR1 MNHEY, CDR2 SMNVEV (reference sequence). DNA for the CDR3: TGTGCCAGCAGTCCCGCAGGGTACTATGGCTACACCTTC. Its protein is CASSPAGYYGYTF.

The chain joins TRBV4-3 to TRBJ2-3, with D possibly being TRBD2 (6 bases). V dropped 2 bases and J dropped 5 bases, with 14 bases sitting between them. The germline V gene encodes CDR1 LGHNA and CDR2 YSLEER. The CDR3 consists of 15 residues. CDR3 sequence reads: CASSQSWRDGDTQYF. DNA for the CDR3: TGCGCCAGCAGCCAATCCTGGCGGGACGGAGATACGCAGTATTTT.

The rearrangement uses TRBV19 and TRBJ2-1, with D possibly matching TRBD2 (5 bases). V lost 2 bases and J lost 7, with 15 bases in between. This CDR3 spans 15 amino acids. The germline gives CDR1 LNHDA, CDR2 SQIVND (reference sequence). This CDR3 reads CASSISSSSRNEQFF. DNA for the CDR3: TGTGCCAGTAGTATAAGTTCTAGCTCTAGAAATGAGCAGTTCTTC. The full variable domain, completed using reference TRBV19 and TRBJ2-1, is DGGITQSPKYLFRKEGQNVTLSCEQNLNHDAMYWYRQDPGQGLRLIYYSQIVNDFQKGDIAEGYSVSREKKESFPLTVTSAQKNPTAFYLCASSISSSSRNEQFFGPGTRLTVL.